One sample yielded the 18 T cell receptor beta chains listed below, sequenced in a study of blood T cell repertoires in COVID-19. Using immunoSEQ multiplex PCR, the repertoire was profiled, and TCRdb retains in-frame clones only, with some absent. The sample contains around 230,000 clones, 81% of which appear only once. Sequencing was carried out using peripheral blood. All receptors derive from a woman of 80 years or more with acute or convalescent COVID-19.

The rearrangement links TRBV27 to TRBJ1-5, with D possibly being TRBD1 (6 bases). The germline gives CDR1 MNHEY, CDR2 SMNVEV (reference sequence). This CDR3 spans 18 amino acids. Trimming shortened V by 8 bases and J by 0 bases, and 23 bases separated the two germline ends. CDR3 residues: CASARGGQSVYSNQPQHF. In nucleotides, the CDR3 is TGTGCCAGCGCGCGGGGGGGGCAGTCGGTTTATAGCAATCAGCCCCAGCATTTT.

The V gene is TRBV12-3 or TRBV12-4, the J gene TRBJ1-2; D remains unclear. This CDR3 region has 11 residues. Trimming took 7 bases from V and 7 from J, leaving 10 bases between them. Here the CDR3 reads CASTTIGGYTF. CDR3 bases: TGTGCCAGCACCACAATTGGTGGCTACACCTTC.

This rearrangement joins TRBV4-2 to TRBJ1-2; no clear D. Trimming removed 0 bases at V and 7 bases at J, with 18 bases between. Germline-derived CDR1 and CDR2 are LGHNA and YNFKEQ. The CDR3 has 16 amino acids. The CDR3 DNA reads TGTGCCAGCAGCCAAGATTTAGTTGGAGGGCGGGCTGGCTACACCTTC. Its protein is CASSQDLVGGRAGYTF.

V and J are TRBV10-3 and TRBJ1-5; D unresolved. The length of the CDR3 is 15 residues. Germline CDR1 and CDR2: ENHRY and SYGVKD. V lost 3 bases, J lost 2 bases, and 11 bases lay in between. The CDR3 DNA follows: TGTGCCATCAGTGAAACCGGGGTGGGCAATCAGCCCCAGCATTTT. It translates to CAISETGVGNQPQHF.

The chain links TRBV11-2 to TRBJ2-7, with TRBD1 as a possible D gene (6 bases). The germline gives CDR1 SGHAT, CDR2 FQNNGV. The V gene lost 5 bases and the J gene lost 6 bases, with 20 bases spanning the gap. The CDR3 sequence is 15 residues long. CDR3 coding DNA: TGTGCCAGCAGCGGTCCCGGGACCAGGGGTGCCGAGCAGTACTTC. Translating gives CASSGPGTRGAEQYF. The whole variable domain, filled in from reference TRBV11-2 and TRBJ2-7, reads EAGVAQSPRYKIIEKRQSVAFWCNPISGHATLYWYQQILGQGPKLLIQFQNNGVVDDSQLPKDRFSAERLKGVDSTLKIQPAKLEDSAVYLCASSGPGTRGAEQYFGPGTRLTVT.

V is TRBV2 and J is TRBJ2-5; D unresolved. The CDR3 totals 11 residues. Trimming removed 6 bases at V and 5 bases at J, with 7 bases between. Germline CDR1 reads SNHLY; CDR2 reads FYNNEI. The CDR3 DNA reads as TGTGCCAGCAGCCCGAGGGAGACCCAGTACTTC. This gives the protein CASSPRETQYF.

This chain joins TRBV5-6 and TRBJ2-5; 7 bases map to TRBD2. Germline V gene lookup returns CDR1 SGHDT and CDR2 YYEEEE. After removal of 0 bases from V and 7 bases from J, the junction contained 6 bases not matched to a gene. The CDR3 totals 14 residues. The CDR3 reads CASSLASGEGTQYF. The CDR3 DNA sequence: TGTGCCAGCAGCTTGGCCTCTGGGGAGGGGACCCAGTACTTC.

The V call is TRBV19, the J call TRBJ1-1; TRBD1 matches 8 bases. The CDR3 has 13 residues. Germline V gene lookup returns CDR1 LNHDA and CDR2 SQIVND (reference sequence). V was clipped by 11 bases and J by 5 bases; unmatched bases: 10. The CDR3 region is CAARTGYRTEAFF. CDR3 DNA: TGTGCCGCCAGGACAGGGTATAGGACTGAAGCTTTCTTT.

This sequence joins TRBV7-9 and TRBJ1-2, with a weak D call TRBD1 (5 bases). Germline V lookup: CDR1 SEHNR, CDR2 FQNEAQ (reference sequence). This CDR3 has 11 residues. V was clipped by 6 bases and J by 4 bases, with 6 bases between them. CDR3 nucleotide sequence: TGTGCCAGCAGTCAGGGCTATGGCTACACCTTC. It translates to CASSQGYGYTF.

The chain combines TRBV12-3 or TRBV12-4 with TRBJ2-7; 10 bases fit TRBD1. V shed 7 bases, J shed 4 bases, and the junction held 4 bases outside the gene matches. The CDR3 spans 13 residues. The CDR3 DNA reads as TGTGCCAGCACTCCGGGACAGGGGTACGAGCAGTACTTC. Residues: CASTPGQGYEQYF.

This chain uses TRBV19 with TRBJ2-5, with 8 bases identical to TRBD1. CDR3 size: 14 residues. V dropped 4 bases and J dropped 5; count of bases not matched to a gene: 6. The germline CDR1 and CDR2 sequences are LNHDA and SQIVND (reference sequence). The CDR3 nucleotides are TGTGCCAGTAGTACCCAGGGGGCAGCGGAGACCCAGTACTTC. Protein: CASSTQGAAETQYF.

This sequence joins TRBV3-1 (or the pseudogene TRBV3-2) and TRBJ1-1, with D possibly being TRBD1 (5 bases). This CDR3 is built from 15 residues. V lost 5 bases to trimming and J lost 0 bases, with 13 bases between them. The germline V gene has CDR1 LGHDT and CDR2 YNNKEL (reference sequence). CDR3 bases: TGTGCCAGCAGCTATCGACAGAGAATGAACACTGAAGCTTTCTTT. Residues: CASSYRQRMNTEAFF.

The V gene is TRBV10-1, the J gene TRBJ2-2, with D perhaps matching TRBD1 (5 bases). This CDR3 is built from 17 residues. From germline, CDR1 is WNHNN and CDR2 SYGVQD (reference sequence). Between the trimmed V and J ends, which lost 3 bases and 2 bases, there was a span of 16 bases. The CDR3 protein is CASSERGGLSNTGELFF. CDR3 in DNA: TGCGCCAGCAGTGAAAGGGGTGGCCTTTCCAACACCGGGGAGCTGTTTTTT.

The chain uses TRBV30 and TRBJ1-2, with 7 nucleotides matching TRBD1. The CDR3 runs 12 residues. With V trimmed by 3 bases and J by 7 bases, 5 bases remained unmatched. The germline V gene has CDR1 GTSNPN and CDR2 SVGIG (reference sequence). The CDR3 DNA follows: TGTGCCTGGAGGCCCCCAGGGGGTGGCTACACCTTC. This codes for CAWRPPGGGYTF.

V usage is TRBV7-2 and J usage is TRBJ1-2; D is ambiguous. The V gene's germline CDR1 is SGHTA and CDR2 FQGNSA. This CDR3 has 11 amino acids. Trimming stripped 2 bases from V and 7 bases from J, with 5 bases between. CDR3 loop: CASSLTAGYTF. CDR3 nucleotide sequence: TGTGCCAGCAGCTTAACAGCTGGCTACACCTTC.

The CDR3 reads CASSGAAGSGRTYEQYF. The CDR3 nucleotides read TGTGCCAGCAGCGGGGCGGCGGGTAGCGGGAGGACCTACGAGCAGTACTTC. The chain has TRBV11-2 and TRBJ2-7; 10 positions agree with TRBD2. Germline lookup yields CDR1 SGHAT and CDR2 FQNNGV. CDR3 length: 17 residues. J gave up 2 bases and V 5 bases, and 12 bases lay outside the gene matches.

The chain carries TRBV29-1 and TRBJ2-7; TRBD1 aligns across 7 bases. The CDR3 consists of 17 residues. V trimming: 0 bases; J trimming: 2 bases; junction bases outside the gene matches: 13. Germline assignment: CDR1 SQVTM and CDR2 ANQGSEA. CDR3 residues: CSVEERDSLGPPYEQYF. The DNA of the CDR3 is TGCAGCGTTGAAGAACGGGACAGTCTAGGTCCCCCCTACGAGCAGTACTTC.

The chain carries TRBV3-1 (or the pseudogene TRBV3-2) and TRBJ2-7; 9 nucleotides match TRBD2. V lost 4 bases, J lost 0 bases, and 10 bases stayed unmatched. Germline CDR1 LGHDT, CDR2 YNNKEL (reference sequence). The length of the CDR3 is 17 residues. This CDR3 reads CASSPRTKRGVSYEQYF. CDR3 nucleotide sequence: TGTGCCAGCAGCCCGCGGACTAAGCGGGGGGTCTCCTACGAGCAGTACTTC.